This TCR beta chain derives from a study of technical replicates of blood from several donors. J gave up 5 bases and V 0 bases, and 7 bases lay outside the gene matches. Germline loops: CDR1 LGHNA, CDR2 YNFKEQ. CDR3 length: 16 residues. The table came from immunoSEQ multiplex PCR; TCRdb's copy has only in-frame clones and leaves some out. Of about 89,000 clones detected, 94% appear once; the ten largest clones hold approximately 0.24%. The receptor's source is a human donor in good health. Sequencing used T cells isolated from PBMCs. The gene calls are TRBV4-2 and TRBJ2-1, with 7 bases that match TRBD2. CDR3 coding DNA: TGTGCCAGCAGCCAAGATCGACTAGCCTCTAACAATGAGCAGTTCTTC. Translation: CASSQDRLASNNEQFF.